The 9 T cell receptor beta chains below were found in one sample sequenced in a study of blood T cells in healthy people across ages. Primers used in a second PCR of roughly 7 to 12 cycles were a sample-barcoded 5' primer and a J-beta primer mix. TCRdb itself ran the 5' RACE reads through MiXCR, one entry per CDR3 protein. The sample consists of around 620,000 distinct CDR3 sequences, roughly 28% of them appearing once. Sequenced sample: blood. The receptor source for this set is a woman aged 70-85 years in good health.

This clonotype was counted many times. One end of the junction fails to match germline, which may point to a read error. The rearrangement links TRBV3-1 to TRBJ2-1, with D possibly matching TRBD1 (5 bases). This CDR3 is built from 11 residues. The V gene's germline CDR1 is LGHDT and CDR2 YNNKEL (reference sequence). The CDR3 sequence: CASSQGDEQFF. DNA of the CDR3: TGCGCCAGCAGCCAAGGGGATGAGCAGTTCTTC.

This clonotype appeared a few times. CDR3 in DNA: TGTGCCACCAGTGACCGCCTAGCGGGGGGCATCGAGACCCAGTACTTC. This encodes CATSDRLAGGIETQYF. V is TRBV24-1 and J is TRBJ2-5; 11 positions match TRBD2. The germline gives CDR1 KGHDR, CDR2 SFDVKD. CDR3 size: 16 residues. Trimming at V came to 4 bases and at J to 5 bases, leaving 8 bases not matched to a gene.

This clonotype was observed a handful of times. V and J are TRBV5-5 and TRBJ1-1; D possibly corresponds to TRBD1 (5 bases). CDR3 length: 14 amino acids. Germline loops: CDR1 SGHKS, CDR2 YYEKEE (reference sequence). V lost 4 bases and J lost 1, with 11 bases in between. The CDR3 reads CASSPLRGNTEAFF. CDR3 coding DNA: TGTGCCAGCAGCCCTCTGAGGGGGAACACTGAAGCTTTCTTT.

The J gene is TRBJ2-5, the V gene TRBV29-1, with D maybe TRBD1 (5 bases). The CDR3 has 12 residues. Trimming pared 4 bases from V and 6 bases from J, leaving 12 bases between. Germline V gives CDR1 SQVTM, CDR2 ANQGSEA. The DNA for the CDR3 is TGCAGCGTTGTTGTGACAGCCCAGACCCAGTACTTC. Residues: CSVVVTAQTQYF.

This clonotype was found many times. The chain links TRBV14 to TRBJ1-2; D gene unclear. This CDR3 has 12 residues. Germline CDR1 is SGHDN and CDR2 is FVKESK. V was clipped by 2 bases and J by 4 bases, with 5 bases between them. CDR3 sequence: CASSQIGYGYTF. For the CDR3, the DNA is TGTGCCAGCAGCCAAATCGGCTATGGCTACACCTTC.

This clonotype occurred once. V is TRBV7-9 and J is TRBJ2-5, with D tentatively TRBD1 or TRBD2 (5 bases each). V lost 5 bases, J lost 4 bases, and 14 bases lay in between. This CDR3 contains 14 residues. Germline V lookup: CDR1 SEHNR, CDR2 FQNEAQ (reference sequence). The CDR3 sequence: CASSKGRAPETQYF. CDR3 coding DNA: TGTGCCAGCAGCAAGGGACGGGCCCCAGAGACCCAGTACTTC. Variable domain in full (rest from reference TRBV7-9 and TRBJ2-5): DTGVSQNPRHKITKRGQNVTFRCDPISEHNRLYWYRQTLGQGPEFLTYFQNEAQLEKSRLLSDRFSAERPKGSFSTLEIQRTEQGDSAMYLCASSKGRAPETQYFGPGTRLLVL.

Regarding this clonotype: Possible read error: a much larger clone is one base away. The chain recombines TRBV4-3 with TRBJ1-2, with D perhaps TRBD1 (5 bases). This CDR3 is 14 amino acids long. CDR1 LGHNA and CDR2 YSLEER come from the germline V gene. The CDR3 here is CASSQDDGIRGCTF. The CDR3 nucleotides are TGCGCCAGCAGCCAAGATGACGGGATCCGGGGCTGCACCTTC.

This rearrangement joins TRBV20-1 to TRBJ2-1, with 14 bases fitting TRBD2. The V and J ends lost 5 bases and 9 bases, in that order; junction bases with no gene match: 6. The CDR3 contains 14 residues. Germline lookup yields CDR1 DFQATT and CDR2 SNEGSKA (reference sequence). In DNA form, the CDR3 reads TGCAGTGCTCGACTAGCGGGGGGGCAGTTTGAGCAGTTCTTC. Translated, it gives CSARLAGGQFEQFF.

The sample holds a few counts of this clonotype. The CDR3 region is CASSLAELLTGELFF. In nucleotides, the CDR3 is TGCGCCAGCAGCTTGGCCGAACTACTCACCGGGGAGCTGTTTTTT. The chain is built from TRBV5-1 and TRBJ2-2, with no clear D. CDR3 length equals 15 residues. In germline, CDR1 is SGHRS, CDR2 YFSETQ. With 0 bases removed from V and 4 bases from J, the gap between germline ends came to 10 bases.